The 30 T cell receptor beta chains below all came from one sample that was sequenced in a study of T cell repertoires in cytomegalovirus infection. TCRdb re-called the reads with MiXCR, one entry per CDR3 protein. The table lists 250,000 to 300,000 distinct CDR3 sequences, roughly 25% of them singletons. Sequencing was performed on PBMCs. The receptors originated from a human donor in good health (CMV status not recorded). Some clones in this sample may be carry-over from other donors' samples.

The CDR3 coding sequence is TGTGCCACCAGCAGATTCACAGATACGCAGTATTTT. Residues: CATSRFTDTQYF. J is TRBJ2-3 and V is TRBV15; no reliable D call. The germline CDR1 and CDR2 sequences are LNHNV and YYDKDF (reference sequence). CDR3 length: 12 amino acids. Trimming stripped 2 bases from V and 2 bases from J, with 2 bases between.

The chain couples TRBV6-2 or TRBV6-3 to TRBJ2-1; 9 bases are a match to TRBD2. The ends lost 2 bases at V and 6 bases at J; junction bases unmatched: 8. In germline, CDR1 is MNHEY, CDR2 SVGEGT. This CDR3 comprises 16 residues. The CDR3 nucleotides read TGTGCCAGCAGTTACCCCATGGTAGCGGGAGCCAATGAGCAGTTCTTC. This encodes CASSYPMVAGANEQFF.

This clonotype showed up just a few times. The chain uses TRBV6-2 or TRBV6-3 and TRBJ2-5, with 12 bases identical to TRBD2. The germline gives CDR1 MNHEY, CDR2 SVGEGT. This CDR3 comprises 16 residues. Trimming removed 6 bases from V and 2 bases from J; junction bases left unmatched: 7. This CDR3 is CASSHGLAGLQETQYF. In nucleotides, the CDR3 is TGTGCCAGCAGCCATGGACTAGCGGGGCTACAAGAGACCCAGTACTTC.

As to this clonotype: One end of the junction fails to match germline, which may point to a read error. This sequence joins TRBV7-3 and TRBJ1-2, with 8 positions matching TRBD1. This CDR3 comprises 13 residues. Germline assignment: CDR1 SGHTA and CDR2 FQGTGA. The CDR3 bases are TGTGCCGGCAGCGCCGCAGGGGGCAATGGCTACACCTTC. It codes for CAGSAAGGNGYTF.

V gene TRBV7-2 combines with J gene TRBJ1-4, with D possibly matching TRBD1 (5 bases). The CDR3 loop spans 13 amino acids. Germline V gene sequence: CDR1 SGHTA, CDR2 FQGNSA. The V end was cut by 5 bases, the J end by 9 bases, with 13 bases between. CDR3 sequence reads: CASSTFGGKKLFF. CDR3 nucleotide sequence: TGTGCCAGCAGCACCTTTGGGGGAAAAAAACTGTTTTTT. Full variable domain (missing parts from reference TRBV7-2 and TRBJ1-4): GAGVSQSPSNKVTEKGKDVELRCDPISGHTALYWYRQSLGQGLEFLIYFQGNSAPDKSGLPSDRFSAERTGGSVSTLTIQRTQQEDSAVYLCASSTFGGKKLFFGSGTQLSVL.

The chain is built from TRBV7-2 and TRBJ2-5; D is ambiguous. From germline, CDR1 is SGHTA and CDR2 FQGNSA. V gave up 5 bases and J gave up 2 bases, with 15 bases separating them. CDR3 length: 15 amino acids. The CDR3 coding sequence is TGTGCCAGCAGCGGGGTTGGGGTGGGGCAAGAGACCCAGTACTTC. Amino acids: CASSGVGVGQETQYF.

This clonotype turned up a few times. This chain links TRBV20-1 with TRBJ2-5; D remains ambiguous. V shed 1 base and J shed 5 bases, with 14 bases lying between them. The CDR3 runs 14 residues. Germline CDR1 is DFQATT and CDR2 is SNEGSKA (reference sequence). The CDR3 DNA reads TGCAGTGCTAGAGCGACCCAGCAGTGGGAGACCCAGTACTTC. Encoded protein: CSARATQQWETQYF.

This chain links TRBV20-1 with TRBJ2-7, with no clear D. Per the germline V gene, CDR1 is DFQATT and CDR2 is SNEGSKA (reference sequence). V was pared by 2 bases and J by 3 bases, with 11 bases between. This CDR3 is 13 amino acids long. The CDR3 DNA reads as TGCAGTGCTAGATCCGAACTCCTCTACGAGCAGTACTTC. Its translation: CSARSELLYEQYF.

This clonotype was seen only a few times. This chain connects TRBV20-1 to TRBJ2-1, with 8 bases lining up with TRBD1. CDR1 and CDR2 (germline): DFQATT, SNEGSKA (reference sequence). This CDR3 has 15 residues. V lost 3 bases, J lost 3 bases, and 7 bases stayed unmatched. The CDR3 region is CSASPGQGRYNEQFF. CDR3 DNA: TGCAGTGCTAGCCCCGGACAGGGCCGCTACAATGAGCAGTTCTTC.

The CDR3 DNA reads as TGTGCCAGCAGTCCTGAGTCCGGTGGGGCTTACGAGCAGTACTTC. Translating gives CASSPESGGAYEQYF. The chain couples TRBV6-1 to TRBJ2-7; TRBD1 is a possible D gene (5 bases). Trimming shortened V by 5 bases and J by 4 bases, and 18 bases separated the two germline ends. The CDR3 totals 15 residues. Germline V gene sequence: CDR1 MNHNS, CDR2 SASEGT.

This clonotype was recorded a few times. The chain has TRBV18 and TRBJ1-6; D perhaps matches TRBD1 (6 bases). V lost 4 bases and J 10 bases, leaving 11 bases between the germline ends. Germline CDR1 KGHSH, CDR2 LQKENI. This CDR3 region has 13 residues. The CDR3, as DNA: TGTGCCAGCTCACAGGGGGGGGACTCACCCCTCCACTTT. Translated, it gives CASSQGGDSPLHF.

The chain combines TRBV7-6 with TRBJ2-2, with 8 positions matching TRBD1. The J segment lost 3 bases and the V segment lost 8 bases, leaving 5 bases of the junction unmatched. From germline, CDR1 is SGHVS and CDR2 FNYEAQ. The CDR3 is 14 amino acids. The CDR3 DNA follows: TGTGCCAGCCAGGGGGCCGCGGACACCGGGGAGCTGTTTTTT. It encodes CASQGAADTGELFF.

This clonotype was picked up a small number of times. This chain uses TRBV5-6 with TRBJ2-7; D not resolved. The germline V gene has CDR1 SGHDT and CDR2 YYEEEE. CDR3 length equals 13 residues. Trimming took off 1 base at V and 0 bases at J, with 5 bases between the two ends. CDR3 in amino acids: CASSLFPSYEQYF. For the CDR3, the DNA is TGTGCCAGCAGCTTGTTCCCCTCCTACGAGCAGTACTTC.

The table lists this clonotype with a few counts. This chain joins TRBV28 and TRBJ2-3; 10 positions agree with TRBD2. This CDR3 has 15 amino acids. After removal of 6 bases from V and 4 bases from J, the junction contained 7 bases not matched to a gene. Germline V gene data show CDR1 as MDHEN and CDR2 as SYDVKM. This chain's CDR3 is CASSEREGVSDTQYF. The CDR3 DNA sequence: TGTGCCAGCAGCGAGCGGGAGGGGGTTTCAGATACGCAGTATTTT.

The V call is TRBV6-6, the J call TRBJ2-5; 12 nucleotides agree with TRBD2. The CDR3 contains 15 residues. Germline V lookup: CDR1 MNHNY, CDR2 SVGAGI (reference sequence). The J segment lost 3 bases and the V segment lost 6 bases, leaving 5 bases of the junction unmatched. CDR3 nucleotide sequence: TGTGCCAGCAGAAACCTAGCGGGGGGGAAAGAGACCCAGTACTTC. It codes for CASRNLAGGKETQYF.

This clonotype was found many times. This sequence joins TRBV12-3 or TRBV12-4 and TRBJ1-1; D possibly corresponds to TRBD1 (6 bases). Trimming pared 3 bases from V and 2 bases from J, leaving 10 bases between. The CDR3 is 14 amino acids. CDR3 bases: TGTGCCAGCAGTTTCGGGGGGCTCAACACTGAAGCTTTCTTT. Its protein product is CASSFGGLNTEAFF.

Here the CDR3 reads CASSEYSGRSYEQFF. In nucleotides, the CDR3 is TGTGCCAGCAGTGAATATAGCGGGAGAAGCTATGAGCAGTTCTTC. This chain connects TRBV25-1 to TRBJ2-1, with TRBD2 matching over 9 bases. The CDR3 is made up of 15 amino acids. The germline gives CDR1 MGHDK, CDR2 SYGVNS. Trimming took 0 bases from V and 8 from J; bases not matched to a gene: 5.

The chain joins TRBV20-1 to TRBJ2-7; the match to TRBD1 covers 12 bases. The germline CDR1 and CDR2 sequences are DFQATT and SNEGSKA (reference sequence). Trimming at V came to 5 bases and at J to 4 bases, leaving 9 bases not matched to a gene. This CDR3 contains 15 residues. CDR3 sequence reads: CSAAAGTGGAYEQYF. DNA for the CDR3: TGCAGTGCTGCCGCCGGGACAGGGGGCGCGTACGAGCAGTACTTC.

This clonotype was seen a handful of times. This chain uses TRBV2 with TRBJ2-2; the D is unclear. The germline CDR1 and CDR2 sequences are SNHLY and FYNNEI. The V gene lost 3 bases and the J gene lost 3 bases, with 5 bases spanning the gap. This CDR3 contains 13 residues. This CDR3 reads CASSDIHTGELFF. CDR3 coding DNA: TGTGCCAGCAGTGATATTCACACCGGGGAGCTGTTTTTT.

This clonotype has only a few counts. V usage is TRBV3-1 and J usage is TRBJ2-7; TRBD2 might be the D (5 bases). Trimming stripped 4 bases from V and 3 bases from J, with 16 bases between. This CDR3 is built from 15 residues. Looked up from germline, CDR1 is LGHDT and CDR2 is YNNKEL (reference sequence). The CDR3 DNA sequence: TGTGCCAGCAGCCCCCGGACTTCCTCCAGCTACGAGCAGTACTTC. Encoded protein: CASSPRTSSSYEQYF.

The CDR3 spells CASSSGRQGGQYV. The CDR3 coding sequence is TGTGCCAGCAGTTCCGGCAGACAGGGCGGGCAGTACGTC. The genes are TRBV6-6 and TRBJ2-7, with 7 bases that match TRBD1. This CDR3 has 13 amino acids. J gave up 9 bases and V 4 bases, and 9 bases lay outside the gene matches. Germline V gives CDR1 MNHNY, CDR2 SVGAGI (reference sequence).

This clonotype was recorded many times. This CDR3 is CASSPLLREPQHF. The CDR3 DNA follows: TGTGCCAGCAGCCCCCTCCTGAGAGAGCCCCAGCATTTT. The J gene is TRBJ1-5, the V gene TRBV7-2; D unresolved. This CDR3 spans 13 amino acids. V was pared by 5 bases and J by 8 bases, with 13 bases between. Germline loops: CDR1 SGHTA, CDR2 FQGNSA.

This clonotype was observed at least ten times. The chain is built from TRBV7-2 and TRBJ2-2; 8 nucleotides align to TRBD1. V dropped 7 bases and J dropped 6; count of bases not matched to a gene: 13. The CDR3 is made up of 16 amino acids. Germline V lookup: CDR1 SGHTA, CDR2 FQGNSA. The CDR3 bases are TGTGCCAGCACCCGGATTCGGGACAGGTTGTCCGGGGAGCTGTTTTTT. Protein product: CASTRIRDRLSGELFF.

The genes are TRBV2 and TRBJ2-2; 10 bases map to TRBD2. The CDR3 is made up of 17 amino acids. CDR1 is SNHLY, CDR2 FYNNEI, per germline. V gave up 7 bases and J gave up 0 bases; unmatched junction bases: 8. The CDR3 bases are TGTGCCAGCACCTTTCTTAGCGGGGGGACGAACACCGGGGAGCTGTTTTTT. The encoded protein is CASTFLSGGTNTGELFF.

This clonotype was counted between two and nine times. This chain links TRBV20-1 with TRBJ1-5; a possible D gene is TRBD1 (5 bases). This CDR3 is built from 14 residues. CDR1 and CDR2 from the germline V gene are DFQATT and SNEGSKA (reference sequence). The V end lost 1 base, the J end lost 2 bases, and 9 bases lay between the germline ends. The CDR3 here is CSARGGAGNQPQHF. The CDR3 DNA reads TGCAGTGCTAGAGGGGGCGCTGGCAATCAGCCCCAGCATTTT.

There are a few counts of this clonotype. The chain carries TRBV7-9 and TRBJ1-5; 11 bases fit TRBD1. Germline CDR1 and CDR2: SEHNR and FQNEAQ (reference sequence). The CDR3 has 15 amino acids. After removal of 5 bases from V and 5 bases from J, the junction contained 5 bases not matched to a gene. The CDR3 here is CASSPWTGGDQPQHF. DNA for the CDR3: TGTGCCAGCAGCCCCTGGACAGGGGGCGATCAGCCCCAGCATTTT.

This clonotype has ten or more counts. The J gene is TRBJ1-4, the V gene TRBV7-6, with D unclear. Germline V gene sequence: CDR1 SGHVS, CDR2 FNYEAQ. CDR3 length: 15 amino acids. Trimming took 1 base from V and 6 from J, leaving 12 bases between them. CDR3 protein: CASSLEGPRDEKLFF. In nucleotides, the CDR3 is TGTGCCAGCAGCTTAGAAGGTCCGAGGGATGAAAAACTGTTTTTT.

The chain links TRBV15 to TRBJ2-1, with 7 nucleotides matching TRBD1. Trimming cost V 1 base and J 5 bases; bases outside gene matches: 5. This CDR3 region has 15 residues. Germline lookup yields CDR1 LNHNV and CDR2 YYDKDF (reference sequence). This CDR3 is CATSRGDRENNEQFF. The CDR3 DNA is TGTGCCACCAGCAGAGGGGACAGAGAAAACAATGAGCAGTTCTTC.

The rearrangement links TRBV19 to TRBJ2-3; possible D gene TRBD1, 5 bases. Per the germline V gene, CDR1 is LNHDA and CDR2 is SQIVND (reference sequence). The CDR3 sequence is 14 residues long. The V gene lost 6 bases and the J gene lost 3 bases, with 13 bases spanning the gap. The CDR3 loop is CASSQGALTDTQYF. The CDR3 nucleotides read TGTGCCAGTAGCCAAGGGGCCCTTACAGATACGCAGTATTTT.

The table lists this clonotype with many counts. V is TRBV7-6 and J is TRBJ2-3, with D uncertain. The germline V gene has CDR1 SGHVS and CDR2 FNYEAQ. The CDR3 is made up of 14 amino acids. V was shortened by 5 bases and J by 2 bases, with 11 bases between the two germline ends. The chain's CDR3 is CASSGNMDTDTQYF. The CDR3 DNA follows: TGTGCCAGCAGCGGCAATATGGACACAGATACGCAGTATTTT. Looking up the rest from reference TRBV7-6 and TRBJ2-3 gives the full variable domain: GAGVSQSPRYKVTKRGQDVALRCDPISGHVSLYWYRQALGQGPEFLTYFNYEAQQDKSGLPNDRFSAERPEGSISTLTIQRTEQRDSAMYRCASSGNMDTDTQYFGPGTRLTVL.